A single sample is the source of the 10 T cell receptor beta chains below, sequenced in a study of shared clonotypes between healthy human individuals. Libraries were prepared by immunoSEQ multiplex PCR; TCRdb keeps only in-frame clonotypes and omits some of them. The data show some 630,000 clones, 55% to 75% seen once. The sequencing sample was made of memory CD4+ T cells sorted from blood. Stated subset: CD45RA-negative fraction. The receptors here all came from a young woman in good health.

V is TRBV6-1 and J is TRBJ2-7, with D possibly TRBD2 on 6 matching bases. Trimming left V 6 bases short and J 4 bases short, with 16 bases between. Per the germline V gene, CDR1 is MNHNS and CDR2 is SASEGT. The CDR3 sequence is 14 residues long. The DNA of the CDR3 is TGTGCCAGCAGACTGGGGACTTCAATTTACGAGCAGTACTTC. This sequence encodes CASRLGTSIYEQYF.

This clone has ten or more counts. The rearrangement links TRBV27 to TRBJ1-6, with 8 bases that match TRBD1. CDR3 length equals 14 residues. The ends lost 4 bases at V and 9 bases at J; junction bases unmatched: 5. Germline CDR1 reads MNHEY; CDR2 reads SMNVEV (reference sequence). In DNA, the CDR3 is TGTGCCAGCAGTTCCGGCAGGGGGCTTTCACCCCTCCACTTT. Translated, it gives CASSSGRGLSPLHF.

The CDR3 loop is CASSGASFHYEQYF. The CDR3 DNA is TGTGCCAGCAGTGGGGCCTCTTTTCACTACGAGCAGTACTTC. The V gene is TRBV2, the J gene TRBJ2-7, with D hard to call. CDR1 and CDR2 (germline): SNHLY, FYNNEI. This CDR3 region has 14 residues. Trimming shortened V by 4 bases and J by 3 bases, and 13 bases separated the two germline ends.

This chain uses TRBV27 with TRBJ2-7; TRBD2 agrees at 13 bases. Germline assignment: CDR1 MNHEY and CDR2 SMNVEV (reference sequence). The J segment lost 5 bases and the V segment lost 9 bases, leaving 4 bases of the junction unmatched. The CDR3 sequence is 13 residues long. The CDR3 bases are TGTGCCAGTCAACTAGCGGGAGGGAACGAGCAGTACTTC. Translation: CASQLAGGNEQYF.

The chain links TRBV15 to TRBJ2-7; 7 positions agree with TRBD1. CDR1 and CDR2 from the germline V gene are LNHNV and YYDKDF (reference sequence). The trim removed 0 bases at V and 4 bases at J, leaving 18 bases unmatched. The CDR3 is 19 residues long. The CDR3 DNA reads TGTGCCACCAGCAGAGATTATTTAGTTGGCCAGGGGGATAGTTACGAGCAGTACTTC. This encodes CATSRDYLVGQGDSYEQYF.

This chain connects TRBV5-4 to TRBJ1-1; 9 bases map to TRBD1. Germline V gene data show CDR1 as SGHNT and CDR2 as YYREEE (reference sequence). With 3 bases clipped from V and 1 base from J, the junction kept 7 bases outside the gene matches. There are 16 residues in the CDR3. The CDR3 spells CASSSGTGNRNTEAFF. CDR3 nucleotide sequence: TGTGCCAGCAGCTCCGGGACAGGGAATAGGAACACTGAAGCTTTCTTT.

The genes are TRBV10-3 and TRBJ2-5; 9 bases match TRBD1. The CDR3 has 16 residues. Germline lookup yields CDR1 ENHRY and CDR2 SYGVKD. V shed 0 bases, J shed 8 bases, and the junction held 10 bases outside the gene matches. The CDR3 DNA reads as TGTGCCATCAGTGAGTCCAGGGGACAGGGTCCAGGAACCCAGTACTTC. Amino acids: CAISESRGQGPGTQYF.

This CDR3 reads CASSLGRRYGYTF. For the CDR3, the DNA is TGTGCCAGCAGCTTAGGCCGACGCTATGGCTACACCTTC. This chain connects TRBV7-2 to TRBJ1-2; D gene unclear. The V gene lost 1 base and the J gene lost 4 bases, with 7 bases spanning the gap. CDR1 SGHTA and CDR2 FQGNSA come from the germline V gene. CDR3 length: 13 amino acids.

Here the CDR3 reads CASSEAGQGLGTTNEKLFF. The CDR3 coding sequence is TGTGCCAGCAGTGAAGCGGGACAAGGTCTGGGCACAACTAATGAAAAACTGTTTTTT. The chain uses TRBV6-1 and TRBJ1-4, with TRBD1 as a possible D gene (6 bases). CDR3 length: 19 residues. With 0 bases removed from V and 0 bases from J, the gap between germline ends came to 17 bases. The V gene's germline CDR1 is MNHNS and CDR2 SASEGT.

The chain employs TRBV4-1 and TRBJ2-3; 7 bases map to TRBD2. Per the germline V gene, CDR1 is MGHRA and CDR2 is YSYEKL. After removal of 3 bases from V and 3 bases from J, the junction contained 9 bases not matched to a gene. The CDR3 has 16 residues. CDR3 protein: CASSQLPGLSTDTQYF. In DNA form, the CDR3 reads TGCGCCAGCAGCCAGCTCCCGGGACTAAGTACAGATACGCAGTATTTT.